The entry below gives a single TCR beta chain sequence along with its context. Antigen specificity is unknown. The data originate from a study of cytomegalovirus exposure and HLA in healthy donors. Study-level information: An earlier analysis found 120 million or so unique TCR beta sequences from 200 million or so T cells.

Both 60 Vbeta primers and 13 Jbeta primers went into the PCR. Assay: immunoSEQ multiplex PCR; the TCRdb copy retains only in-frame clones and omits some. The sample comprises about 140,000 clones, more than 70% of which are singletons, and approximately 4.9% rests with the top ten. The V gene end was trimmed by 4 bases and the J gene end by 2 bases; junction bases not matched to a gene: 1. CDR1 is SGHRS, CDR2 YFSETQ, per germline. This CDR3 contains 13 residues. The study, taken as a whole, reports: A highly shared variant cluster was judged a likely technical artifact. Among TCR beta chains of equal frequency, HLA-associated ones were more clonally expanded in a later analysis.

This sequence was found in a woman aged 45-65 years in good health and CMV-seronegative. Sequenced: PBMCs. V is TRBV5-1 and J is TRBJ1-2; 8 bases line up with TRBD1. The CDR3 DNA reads TGCGCCAGCAGCCGACAGGGGAACTATGGCTACACCTTC. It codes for CASSRQGNYGYTF.